This T cell receptor (beta chain) was documented in a study of blood T cell repertoires in COVID-19. For the study at large: The analysed material was cDNA or gDNA that came from T cells, B-cell-depleted T cells, or PBMCs.

Clones were read by immunoSEQ multiplex PCR, and TCRdb kept only the in-frame ones, dropping some. The sample lists 150,000 or so clones; approximately 84% were seen once. V lost 0 bases and J 15 bases, leaving 15 bases between the germline ends. Germline-derived CDR1 and CDR2 are SQVTM and ANQGSEA. The CDR3 is 12 amino acids. This clonotype was obtained from a woman at least 80 years old with acute or convalescent COVID-19. The sample consisted of peripheral blood. The J gene is TRBJ2-1, the V gene TRBV29-1; possibly TRBD2 for D (6 bases). The CDR3 DNA follows: TGCAGCGTTGAAGACGGGAGCGGGCCCCGGTTCTTC. It encodes CSVEDGSGPRFF.